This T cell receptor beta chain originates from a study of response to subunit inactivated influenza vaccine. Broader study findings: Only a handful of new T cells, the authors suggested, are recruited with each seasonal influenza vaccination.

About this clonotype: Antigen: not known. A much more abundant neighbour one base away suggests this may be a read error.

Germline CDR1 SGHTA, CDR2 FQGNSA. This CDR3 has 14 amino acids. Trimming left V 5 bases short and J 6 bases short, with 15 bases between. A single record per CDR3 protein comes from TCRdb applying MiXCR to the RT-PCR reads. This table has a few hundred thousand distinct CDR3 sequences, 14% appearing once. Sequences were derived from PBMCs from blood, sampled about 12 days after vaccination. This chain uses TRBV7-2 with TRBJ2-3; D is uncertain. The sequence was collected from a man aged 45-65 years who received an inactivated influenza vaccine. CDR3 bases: TGTGCCAGCAGCCTCGACTGGGCTGCCGATACGCAGTATTTT. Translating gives CASSLDWAADTQYF.